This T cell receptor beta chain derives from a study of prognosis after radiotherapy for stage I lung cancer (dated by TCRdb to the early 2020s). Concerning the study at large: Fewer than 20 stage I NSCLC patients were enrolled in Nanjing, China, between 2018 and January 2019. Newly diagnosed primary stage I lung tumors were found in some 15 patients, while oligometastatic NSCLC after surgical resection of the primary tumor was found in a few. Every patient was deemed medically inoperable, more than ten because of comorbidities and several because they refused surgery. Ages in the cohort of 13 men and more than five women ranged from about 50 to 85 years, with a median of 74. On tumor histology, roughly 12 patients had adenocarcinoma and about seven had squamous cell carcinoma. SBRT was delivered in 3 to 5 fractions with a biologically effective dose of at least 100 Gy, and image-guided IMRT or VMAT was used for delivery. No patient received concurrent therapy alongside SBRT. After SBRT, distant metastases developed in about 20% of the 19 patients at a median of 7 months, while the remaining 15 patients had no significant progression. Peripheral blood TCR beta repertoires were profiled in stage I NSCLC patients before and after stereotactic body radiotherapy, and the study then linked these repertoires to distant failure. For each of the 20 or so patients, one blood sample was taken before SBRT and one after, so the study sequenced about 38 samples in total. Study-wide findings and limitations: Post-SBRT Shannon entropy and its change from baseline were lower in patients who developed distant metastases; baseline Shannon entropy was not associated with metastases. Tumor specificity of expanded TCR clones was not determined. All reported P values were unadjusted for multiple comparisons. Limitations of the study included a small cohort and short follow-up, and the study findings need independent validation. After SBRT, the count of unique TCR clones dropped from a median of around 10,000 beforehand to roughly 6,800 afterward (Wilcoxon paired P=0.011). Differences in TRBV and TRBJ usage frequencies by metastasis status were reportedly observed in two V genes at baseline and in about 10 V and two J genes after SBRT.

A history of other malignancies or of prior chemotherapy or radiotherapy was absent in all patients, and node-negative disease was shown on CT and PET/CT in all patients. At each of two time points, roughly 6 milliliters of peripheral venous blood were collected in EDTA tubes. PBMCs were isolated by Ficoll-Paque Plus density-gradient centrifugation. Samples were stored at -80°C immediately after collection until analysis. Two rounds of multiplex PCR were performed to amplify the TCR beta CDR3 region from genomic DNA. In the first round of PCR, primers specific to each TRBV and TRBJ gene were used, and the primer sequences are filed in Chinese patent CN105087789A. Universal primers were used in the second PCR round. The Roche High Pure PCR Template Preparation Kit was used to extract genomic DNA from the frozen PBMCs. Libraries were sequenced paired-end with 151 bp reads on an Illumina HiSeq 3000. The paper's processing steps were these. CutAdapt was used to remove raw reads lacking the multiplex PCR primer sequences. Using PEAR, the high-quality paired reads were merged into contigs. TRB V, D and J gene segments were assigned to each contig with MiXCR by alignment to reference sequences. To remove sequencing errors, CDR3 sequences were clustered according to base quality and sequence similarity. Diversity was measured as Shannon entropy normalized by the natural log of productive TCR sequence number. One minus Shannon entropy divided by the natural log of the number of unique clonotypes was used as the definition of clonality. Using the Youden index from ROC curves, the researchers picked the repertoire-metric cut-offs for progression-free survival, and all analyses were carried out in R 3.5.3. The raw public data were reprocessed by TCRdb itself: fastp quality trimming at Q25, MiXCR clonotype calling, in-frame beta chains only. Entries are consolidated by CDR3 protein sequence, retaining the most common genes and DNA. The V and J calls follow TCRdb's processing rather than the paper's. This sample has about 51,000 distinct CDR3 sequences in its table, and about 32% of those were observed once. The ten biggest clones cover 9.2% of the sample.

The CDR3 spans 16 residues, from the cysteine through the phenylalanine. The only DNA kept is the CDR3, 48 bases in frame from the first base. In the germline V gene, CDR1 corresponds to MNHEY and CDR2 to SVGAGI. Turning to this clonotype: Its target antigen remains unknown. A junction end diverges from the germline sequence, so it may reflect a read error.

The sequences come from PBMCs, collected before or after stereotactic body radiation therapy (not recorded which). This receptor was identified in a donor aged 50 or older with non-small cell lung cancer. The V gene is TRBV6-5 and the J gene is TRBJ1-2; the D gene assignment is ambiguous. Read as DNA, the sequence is TGCGCCAGCATTTACTCCGTCGCGGGCAGTTCCTATGGCTACACCTTC. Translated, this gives CASIYSVAGSSYGYTF.